These 28 T cell receptor beta chains were sequenced from one sample in a study of blood T cell repertoires in COVID-19 (dated by TCRdb to 2020 to 2021). Preparation of the library involved the immunoSEQ multiplex PCR assay. Imported from immuneACCESS, the table was reduced by TCRdb to in-frame sequences with V and J called. These copies leave out some clones; in studies compared against another copy, an unresolved V gene accounts for under half, and the cause of the remainder is not known. This sample lists about 260,000 clones; over 80% were detected once. Of the sample, roughly 10% falls within the top ten clones. Sequenced: peripheral blood. These TCRs come from a woman between 70 and 85 years old with COVID-19, enrolled during active disease.

The chain uses TRBV25-1 and TRBJ1-1; no clear D. Germline V gives CDR1 MGHDK, CDR2 SYGVNS. V was clipped by 3 bases and J by 0 bases, with 11 bases between them. The CDR3 extends over 15 amino acids. CDR3 nucleotide sequence: TGTGCCAGCAGTGAGGGCCGGCTAATGAACACTGAAGCTTTCTTT. Its protein is CASSEGRLMNTEAFF.

This chain joins TRBV7-3 and TRBJ2-1; 11 bases are a match to TRBD2. The CDR3 contains 15 residues. V trimming: 5 bases; J trimming: 5 bases; junction bases outside the gene matches: 5. Looked up from germline, CDR1 is SGHTA and CDR2 is FQGTGA. In DNA form, the CDR3 reads TGTGCCAGCAGCGGTGCTAGCGGGAGGAACAATGAGCAGTTCTTC. It translates to CASSGASGRNNEQFF.

The V gene is TRBV4-3, the J gene TRBJ2-3; 9 bases agree with TRBD1. Germline CDR1 is LGHNA and CDR2 is YSLEER. This CDR3 is 16 amino acids long. Trimming took 0 bases from V and 3 from J; bases not matched to a gene: 4. CDR3 nucleotide sequence: TGCGCCAGCAGCCAAGAACAGGGGGCGTTAACAGATACGCAGTATTTT. Its protein is CASSQEQGALTDTQYF.

V is TRBV4-1 and J is TRBJ2-5, with a tentative D call TRBD2 (6 bases). Trimming removed 0 bases from V and 3 bases from J, with 17 bases in between. The CDR3 has 17 amino acids. CDR1 is MGHRA and CDR2 is YSYEKL in the germline V gene. The CDR3 DNA is TGCGCCAGCAGCCAAGAGTTACGTCTAGCGTTAAAAGAGACCCAGTACTTC. This codes for CASSQELRLALKETQYF.

This clone has only one observation. The chain links TRBV27 to TRBJ1-1; no reliable D call. CDR1 and CDR2 from the germline V gene are MNHEY and SMNVEV (reference sequence). This CDR3 contains 13 residues. V gave up 3 bases and J gave up 1 base, with 6 bases separating them. The CDR3 bases are TGTGCCAGCAGTTTCGCAGGGAACACTGAAGCTTTCTTT. This translates into CASSFAGNTEAFF.

The J gene is TRBJ2-2, the V gene TRBV4-1, with a possible D match to TRBD1 (7 bases). Germline loops: CDR1 MGHRA, CDR2 YSYEKL. The CDR3 is 17 amino acids. Trimming stripped 0 bases from V and 2 bases from J, with 13 bases between. This CDR3 is CASSQDGGGGNTGELFF. Here the CDR3 DNA reads TGCGCCAGCAGCCAAGATGGAGGGGGCGGTAACACCGGGGAGCTGTTTTTT.

This clone was picked up many times. This rearrangement joins TRBV6-5 to TRBJ1-5; D is perhaps TRBD1 (5 bases). This CDR3 has 15 residues. Germline V gene sequence: CDR1 MNHEY, CDR2 SVGAGI. V was shortened by 8 bases and J by 6 bases, with 20 bases between the two germline ends. CDR3 amino acids: CASLNNWQGGQPQHF. The CDR3 coding sequence is TGTGCCAGCCTAAACAACTGGCAGGGAGGTCAGCCCCAGCATTTT.

The CDR3 is CASKTGRNTEAFF. The CDR3 bases are TGTGCCAGCAAAACAGGGAGGAACACTGAAGCTTTCTTT. The chain joins TRBV27 to TRBJ1-1; D perhaps matches TRBD1 (6 bases). CDR3 size: 13 residues. The germline V gene has CDR1 MNHEY and CDR2 SMNVEV (reference sequence). V shed 7 bases and J shed 1 base, with 10 bases lying between them.

The chain combines TRBV2 with TRBJ2-7, with TRBD2 matching 11 bases. The length of the CDR3 is 16 residues. Germline V gene lookup returns CDR1 SNHLY and CDR2 FYNNEI. J gave up 3 bases and V 7 bases, and 11 bases lay outside the gene matches. The CDR3 sequence is CASTKGTSGTFYEQYF. The CDR3 DNA reads TGTGCCAGCACTAAAGGGACTAGCGGAACCTTCTACGAGCAGTACTTC.

The genes are TRBV11-2 and TRBJ2-3; TRBD2 agrees at 9 bases. The CDR3 extends over 15 amino acids. From germline, CDR1 is SGHAT and CDR2 FQNNGV. J gave up 9 bases and V 1 base, and 8 bases lay outside the gene matches. CDR3 sequence reads: CASSLGAGGPRTQYF. CDR3 coding DNA: TGTGCCAGCAGCTTAGGTGCGGGGGGGCCGCGGACGCAGTATTTT.

A single count supports this clone. This CDR3 reads CASSPRSGASTDTQYF. CDR3 coding DNA: TGTGCCAGCAGCCCGAGGAGCGGGGCTAGCACAGATACGCAGTATTTT. The chain carries TRBV7-3 and TRBJ2-3, with 7 bases aligning to TRBD2. There are 16 residues in the CDR3. Per the germline V gene, CDR1 is SGHTA and CDR2 is FQGTGA. Trimming took 5 bases from V and 0 from J; bases not matched to a gene: 8.

The rearrangement uses TRBV12-3 or TRBV12-4 and TRBJ2-1; the D gene is possibly TRBD1 (6 bases). This CDR3 is built from 12 residues. Trimming took 6 bases from V and 12 from J, leaving 15 bases between them. DNA of the CDR3: TGTGCCAGCAGGGGGGACACCGGCCGGCAGTTCTTC. Amino acids: CASRGDTGRQFF.

This rearrangement joins TRBV19 to TRBJ2-7, with 7 bases matching TRBD1. The ends lost 4 bases at V and 2 bases at J; junction bases unmatched: 8. CDR3 size: 15 residues. Germline V gene data show CDR1 as LNHDA and CDR2 as SQIVND (reference sequence). CDR3 in amino acids: CASSTAWGQTYEQYF. The DNA of the CDR3 is TGTGCCAGTAGTACCGCCTGGGGACAGACCTACGAGCAGTACTTC.

V is TRBV2 and J is TRBJ1-5; tentative D call: TRBD1 (5 bases). This CDR3 contains 14 residues. Germline V gene data show CDR1 as SNHLY and CDR2 as FYNNEI. V was shortened by 5 bases and J by 1 base, with 9 bases between the two germline ends. The CDR3, as DNA: TGTGCCAGCAGTCGGCAGGGAAGCAATCAGCCCCAGCATTTT. Protein: CASSRQGSNQPQHF.

The genes are TRBV5-4 and TRBJ2-3; possible D gene TRBD2, 5 bases. Trimming took 2 bases from V and 1 from J, leaving 14 bases between them. This CDR3 is built from 16 residues. Germline lookup yields CDR1 SGHNT and CDR2 YYREEE (reference sequence). CDR3 sequence (DNA): TGTGCCAGCAGCTTCCCAACGGGAAGCGGCACAGATACGCAGTATTTT. This encodes CASSFPTGSGTDTQYF.

The chain recombines TRBV12-3 or TRBV12-4 with TRBJ1-2; TRBD1 aligns across 7 bases. The CDR3 is 13 amino acids. Trimming cost V 6 bases and J 5 bases; bases outside gene matches: 6. The CDR3 loop reads CASRQGPGYGYTF. CDR3 DNA: TGTGCCAGCAGACAGGGGCCTGGGTATGGCTACACCTTC.

The chain combines TRBV30 with TRBJ2-1, with 10 bases lining up with TRBD1. V lost 0 bases and J lost 7; bases outside the gene matches: 6. Germline CDR1 GTSNPN, CDR2 SVGIG (reference sequence). The CDR3 loop spans 15 amino acids. CDR3 residues: CAWSVRQGARNEQFF. CDR3 coding DNA: TGTGCCTGGAGTGTAAGACAGGGGGCTAGGAATGAGCAGTTCTTC.

This clone appeared a single time. The chain combines TRBV28 with TRBJ2-1; possibly TRBD1 for D (6 bases). Germline V gene sequence: CDR1 MDHEN, CDR2 SYDVKM. The CDR3 runs to 15 residues. Trimming left V 6 bases short and J 4 bases short, with 16 bases between. The CDR3 loop is CASRPPGHLYNEQFF. The CDR3 coding sequence is TGTGCCAGCAGACCCCCGGGACATTTATACAATGAGCAGTTCTTC.

The chain recombines TRBV6-2 or TRBV6-3 with TRBJ2-3, with 11 positions matching TRBD2. J gave up 6 bases and V 6 bases, and 17 bases lay outside the gene matches. Germline CDR1 reads MNHEY; CDR2 reads SVGEGT. The CDR3 sequence is 18 residues long. The CDR3 spells CASSPPSGRITGLDTQYF. CDR3 nucleotides: TGTGCCAGCAGCCCCCCTAGCGGGAGGATAACCGGGTTGGATACGCAGTATTTT.

This clone was detected only a few times. The chain couples TRBV6-6 to TRBJ2-2; 10 bases line up with TRBD2. The CDR3 extends over 17 amino acids. V lost 5 bases, J lost 6 bases, and 12 bases stayed unmatched. CDR1 is MNHNY and CDR2 is SVGAGI in the germline V gene (reference sequence). The CDR3 DNA reads TGTGCCAGCAGTCCCCACTCTAGCGGGAGTTCTGCCGGGGAGCTGTTTTTT. Its translation is CASSPHSSGSSAGELFF.

The rearrangement joins TRBV5-1 to TRBJ1-4; D gene ambiguous. The V end was cut by 4 bases, the J end by 0 bases, with 7 bases between. The CDR3 spans 14 residues. Germline lookup yields CDR1 SGHRS and CDR2 YFSETQ. CDR3: CASSPQPTNEKLFF. DNA of the CDR3: TGCGCCAGCAGCCCACAGCCAACTAATGAAAAACTGTTTTTT.

This chain links TRBV5-1 with TRBJ2-3, with D unresolved. V was clipped by 1 base and J by 0 bases, with 6 bases between them. The CDR3 sequence is 14 residues long. The germline V gene encodes CDR1 SGHRS and CDR2 YFSETQ. CDR3 in amino acids: CASSLRVSTDTQYF. The CDR3 nucleotides are TGCGCCAGCAGCTTGCGAGTAAGCACAGATACGCAGTATTTT.

The chain uses TRBV2 and TRBJ1-6; a possible D gene is TRBD1 (6 bases). Trimming removed 7 bases from V and 8 bases from J, with 18 bases in between. This CDR3 is 15 amino acids long. Germline-derived CDR1 and CDR2 are SNHLY and FYNNEI. CDR3 protein: CASNTVQGPDSPLHF. The CDR3 nucleotides are TGTGCCAGCAATACAGTTCAGGGGCCAGATTCACCCCTCCACTTT.

This chain uses TRBV4-2 with TRBJ2-6, with 12 bases identical to TRBD2. The trim removed 0 bases at V and 1 base at J, leaving 7 bases unmatched. CDR3 length equals 20 residues. CDR1 and CDR2 from the germline V gene are LGHNA and YNFKEQ. The CDR3 DNA reads TGTGCCAGCAGCCAAGAGCTGACTAGCGGGAGTACTTCTGGGGCCAACGTCCTGACTTTC. This encodes CASSQELTSGSTSGANVLTF.

The rearrangement uses TRBV6-5 and TRBJ1-4; D is ambiguous. Trimming took 6 bases from V and 1 from J, leaving 12 bases between them. CDR3 size: 15 residues. CDR1 MNHEY and CDR2 SVGAGI come from the germline V gene. The CDR3 region has the DNA TGTGCCAGCAGCAAAAGGACTGGAACTAATGAAAAACTGTTTTTT. This sequence encodes CASSKRTGTNEKLFF.

The chain combines TRBV27 with TRBJ1-5; D may be TRBD1 (6 bases). Looked up from germline, CDR1 is MNHEY and CDR2 is SMNVEV (reference sequence). Trimming cost V 3 bases and J 14 bases, with 14 bases left between them. The CDR3 is 12 residues long. The CDR3 DNA reads as TGTGCCAGCAGTTTTAGTAGGGGGAAAGAGCATTTT. It is translated as CASSFSRGKEHF.

The rearrangement uses TRBV6-2 or TRBV6-3 and TRBJ1-1, with D possibly being TRBD1 (6 bases). The CDR3 sequence is 12 residues long. Between the trimmed V and J ends, which lost 0 bases and 10 bases, there was a span of 9 bases. CDR1 is MNHEY and CDR2 is SVGEGT in the germline V gene. The CDR3 DNA reads as TGTGCCAGCAGTTACTCGAGGGGGGGAGCTTTCTTT. Translation gives CASSYSRGGAFF.

The V gene is TRBV4-2, the J gene TRBJ2-5; 9 bases are a match to TRBD2. Germline CDR1 reads LGHNA; CDR2 reads YNFKEQ. The CDR3 contains 15 residues. Losses at the gene ends were 1 base for V and 1 base for J; bases not matched to a gene: 1. CDR3 amino acids: CASSQGSGSQETQYF. The CDR3 region has the DNA TGTGCCAGCAGCCAAGGTAGCGGGAGCCAAGAGACCCAGTACTTC.